The rows below give T cell receptor beta chains drawn from one sample of a study of blood T cell repertoires in COVID-19. Sequenced by immunoSEQ multiplex PCR; TCRdb stores in-frame clones only, minus some. Counted here are some 140,000 clones, approximately 80% occurring once; the ten biggest clones make up approximately 9.2%. Specimen: PBMCs or T cells enriched from blood (not recorded which). The receptors were gathered from a man aged 50 to 59 who had recovered from COVID-19. CDR3s include the opening cysteine and the closing phenylalanine or tryptophan. The order of the fields is clone size, D gene, V gene, J gene, CDR3 length, CDR3 protein, CDR3 DNA. A D gene is named only where the DNA matches it firmly. Only part of the rows carry a size: once, few, many, or a class if the clone is expanded.

>.|.|TRBV4-1|TRBJ2-7|15
CASSQAGVGNYEQYF
TGCGCCAGCAGCCAAGCGGGGGTTGGGAACTACGAGCAGTACTTC
>.|.|TRBV5-1|TRBJ1-5|14
CASSPRGGSQPQHF
TGCGCCAGCAGCCCCCGAGGAGGGTCTCAGCCCCAGCATTTT
>.|.|TRBV5-5|TRBJ1-4|13
CASSLEWHEKLFF
TGTGCCAGCAGCTTGGAATGGCATGAAAAACTGTTTTTT
>once|TRBD1|TRBV5-1|TRBJ1-3|16
CASSLPGTGGGNTIYF
TGCGCCAGCAGCTTACCGGGGACAGGGGGTGGAAACACCATATATTTT
>.|.|TRBV2|TRBJ2-5|15
CASTGSEDLKETQYF
TGTGCCAGCACTGGTAGCGAAGACTTAAAAGAGACCCAGTACTTC
>once|.|TRBV5-8|TRBJ2-3|14
CASSLGTRTDTQYF
TGTGCCAGCAGCTTAGGGACACGCACAGATACGCAGTATTTT
>once|.|TRBV3-1/TRBV3-2|TRBJ2-3|12
CASSPGTDTQYF
TGTGCCAGCAGCCCCGGTACAGATACGCAGTATTTT
>.|.|TRBV7-9|TRBJ1-3|18
CASSPYGRRGPSGNTIYF
TGTGCCAGCAGCCCTTATGGTCGGAGGGGCCCCTCTGGAAACACCATATATTTT
>.|.|TRBV25-1|TRBJ1-1|10
CASGGPEAFF
TGTGCCAGCGGAGGCCCTGAAGCTTTCTTT
>.|.|TRBV7-3|TRBJ1-1|14
CASSLGGQGTEAFF
TGTGCCAGCAGCTTGGGAGGGCAGGGCACTGAAGCTTTCTTT
>.|.|TRBV5-1|TRBJ2-5|15
CASSLAGSLRETQYF
TGCGCCAGCAGCTTGGCCGGCAGTTTGCGGGAGACCCAGTACTTC
>.|TRBD1|TRBV15|TRBJ2-7|16
CATSSYGTGNIYEQYF
TGTGCCACCAGCAGTTACGGGACAGGGAACATCTACGAGCAGTACTTC
>once|.|TRBV3-1/TRBV3-2|TRBJ2-7|19
CASSQDKRQGLYFCHEQYF
TGTGCCAGCAGCCAAGATAAAAGGCAGGGTTTATATTTTTGCCACGAGCAGTACTTC
>.|TRBD1|TRBV10-1|TRBJ2-1|15
CASSPGGRAYNEQFF
TGCGCCAGCAGTCCAGGGGGTCGAGCTTACAATGAGCAGTTCTTC
>.|.|TRBV6-2/TRBV6-3|TRBJ2-5|12
CASSFLGETQYF
TGTGCCAGCAGTTTCCTAGGAGAGACCCAGTACTTC
>.|TRBD1|TRBV19|TRBJ2-7|14
CASMGTGVDHEQYF
TGTGCCAGTATGGGGACAGGGGTAGACCACGAGCAGTACTTC
>.|TRBD2|TRBV24-1|TRBJ2-1|16
CATSDLAGGPYNEQFF
TGTGCCACCAGTGATTTGGCGGGGGGGCCTTACAATGAGCAGTTCTTC
>.|.|TRBV29-1|TRBJ2-5|16
CSTKGGAETYQETQYF
TGCAGCACCAAAGGGGGGGCAGAAACGTACCAAGAGACCCAGTACTTC
>.|.|TRBV7-3|TRBJ1-2|14
CASSPGSNHGGYTF
TGTGCCAGCAGCCCCGGGAGCAATCATGGGGGCTACACCTTC
>.|TRBD1|TRBV2|TRBJ2-2|14
CASVVTGGTGELFF
TGTGCCAGCGTAGTGACAGGGGGCACCGGGGAGCTGTTTTTT
>once|.|TRBV27|TRBJ1-6|16
CASTPGPGQYNSPLHF
TGTGCCAGCACCCCGGGGCCGGGACAATATAATTCACCCCTCCACTTT
>.|TRBD2|TRBV10-3|TRBJ2-5|14
CAIRGTSGVETQYF
TGTGCCATCAGGGGGACTAGCGGGGTTGAGACCCAGTACTTC
>.|.|TRBV29-1|TRBJ1-2|12
CSVEGGLYGYTF
TGCAGCGTTGAAGGGGGGCTCTATGGCTACACCTTC
>.|.|TRBV12-3/TRBV12-4|TRBJ1-2|13
CASSLGQNYGYTF
TGTGCCAGCAGCCTTGGACAGAACTATGGCTACACCTTC
>.|TRBD1|TRBV7-2|TRBJ2-3|15
CASSLEGTGTDTQYF
TGTGCCAGCAGCTTAGAAGGGACAGGCACAGATACGCAGTATTTT
>.|.|TRBV19|TRBJ2-7|13
CASSIGESYEQYF
TGTGCCAGTAGTATCGGAGAGTCCTACGAGCAGTACTTC
>.|TRBD1|TRBV7-3|TRBJ2-2|15
CASSPDRGLSGELFF
TGTGCCAGCAGCCCCGACAGGGGGCTGTCCGGGGAGCTGTTTTTT
>once|.|TRBV5-1|TRBJ2-1|15
CASSFRQGIANEQFF
TGCGCCAGCAGCTTTAGGCAGGGAATTGCCAATGAGCAGTTCTTC
>.|.|TRBV5-4|TRBJ1-1|15
CASSPGGPWGTEAFF
TGTGCCAGCAGCCCGGGAGGACCTTGGGGCACTGAAGCTTTCTTT
>.|TRBD2|TRBV2|TRBJ2-7|14
CASSSAGGITKQYF
TGTGCCAGCAGTTCAGCGGGGGGGATTACGAAGCAGTACTTC
>.|TRBD1|TRBV12-3/TRBV12-4|TRBJ1-3|13
CASWTGSGNTIYF
TGTGCCAGCTGGACAGGGTCTGGAAACACCATATATTTT
>.|.|TRBV29-1|TRBJ2-7|12
CSVEGRGYEQYF
TGCAGCGTTGAGGGCAGGGGCTACGAGCAGTACTTC
>.|.|TRBV4-1|TRBJ1-4|15
CASSQGGSDLEKLFF
TGCGCCAGCAGCCAAGGTGGCAGCGACCTTGAAAAACTGTTTTTT
>.|.|TRBV18|TRBJ2-7|12
CASSKTDYEQYF
TGTGCCAGCTCAAAGACAGACTACGAGCAGTACTTC
>.|TRBD1|TRBV27|TRBJ2-7|15
CASSFGQGANYEQYF
TGTGCCAGCAGTTTTGGGCAGGGGGCCAACTACGAGCAGTACTTC
>.|TRBD1|TRBV15|TRBJ1-5|15
CATSRVDRVNQPQHF
TGTGCCACCAGCAGGGTCGACAGGGTCAATCAGCCCCAGCATTTT
>.|.|TRBV14|TRBJ1-1|16
CASSLLSGSRYTEAFF
TGTGCCAGCAGCCTCCTCAGCGGCAGCCGCTACACTGAAGCTTTCTTT
>.|TRBD1|TRBV6-6|TRBJ1-2|14
CASSSRQGNYGYTF
TGTGCCAGCAGTTCCAGACAGGGCAACTATGGCTACACCTTC
>.|.|TRBV19|TRBJ2-2|15
CASSIRGGNTGELFF
TGTGCCAGTAGTATACGAGGGGGGAACACCGGGGAGCTGTTTTTT
>.|TRBD1|TRBV27|TRBJ1-1|15
CASSFWTGRNTEAFF
TGTGCCAGCAGTTTTTGGACAGGTCGGAACACTGAAGCTTTCTTT
>.|TRBD2|TRBV18|TRBJ2-3|14
CASSPSGGADTQYF
TGTGCCAGCTCACCGTCCGGGGGGGCGGATACGCAGTATTTT
>.|.|TRBV15|TRBJ1-5|16
CATSRDRSNSNQPQHF
TGTGCCACCAGCAGAGATCGGTCTAATAGCAATCAGCCCCAGCATTTT
>.|.|TRBV19|TRBJ1-1|14
CASSSAGYYTEAFF
TGTGCCAGTAGTAGTGCGGGATATTACACTGAAGCTTTCTTT
>once|.|TRBV3-1/TRBV3-2|TRBJ1-3|14
CASSQARSGNTIYF
TGTGCCAGCAGCCAAGCCAGGTCTGGAAACACCATATATTTT
>.|TRBD2|TRBV7-2|TRBJ2-1|16
CASSLGGTSIHNEQFF
TGTGCCAGCAGCTTAGGTGGGACTAGCATACACAATGAGCAGTTCTTC